Each of the 13 T cell receptor beta chains below was sequenced from the same sample in a study of blood T cell repertoires in COVID-19. Here immunoSEQ multiplex PCR was the method, and the copy in TCRdb shows in-frame clones only, minus some. The profile shows 150,000 to 200,000 clones, around 80% of them singletons. The specimen was peripheral blood. These receptors all come from a man between 60 and 75 years old with acute or convalescent COVID-19.

This clone was recorded once. This chain uses TRBV28 with TRBJ1-4; D is unresolved. V shed 3 bases and J shed 0 bases, with 8 bases lying between them. Germline CDR1 is MDHEN and CDR2 is SYDVKM. There are 15 residues in the CDR3. CDR3 nucleotides: TGTGCCAGCAGTTTCTCAGGTGCAACTAATGAAAAACTGTTTTTT. Protein sequence: CASSFSGATNEKLFF.

This clone has just a few counts. V and J are TRBV5-1 and TRBJ1-5; TRBD1 is a possible D gene (5 bases). This CDR3 region has 16 residues. Germline values: CDR1 SGHRS, CDR2 YFSETQ. Trimming cost V 1 base and J 6 bases, with 17 bases left between them. Here the CDR3 reads CASSLSGGKEGQPQHF. CDR3 in DNA: TGCGCCAGCAGCTTGTCTGGGGGGAAAGAAGGTCAGCCCCAGCATTTT.

Concerning this clone itself: This CDR3 is missing its conserved last phenylalanine or tryptophan, likely due to a read error. No DNA is shown, since the ends of the CDR3 on it are uncertain; the CDR3 is the one TCRdb lists. This chain uses TRBV14 with TRBJ2-7; TRBD1, the table's D call, lacks a check against the DNA. The length of the CDR3 is 12 amino acids, counting both ends. CDR1 is SGHDN, CDR2 FVKESK, per germline. This chain's CDR3 is CASSRIRDRVKI.

The chain is built from TRBV5-5 and TRBJ1-1, with D maybe TRBD1 (5 bases). V was cut by 1 base and J by 4 bases, with 11 bases left in between. From germline, CDR1 is SGHKS and CDR2 YYEKEE (reference sequence). This CDR3 has 14 amino acids. CDR3 loop: CASSLSQGITEAFF. CDR3 nucleotides: TGTGCCAGCAGCTTGAGTCAGGGCATCACTGAAGCTTTCTTT.

The rearrangement uses TRBV21-1 and TRBJ2-4; the table's D call of TRBD2 was not tested on the DNA. TRBV21-1 is recorded as a pseudogene. The CDR3 length is 15 residues. Written as DNA, the CDR3 is TGTGCCAGCAGCCCGGGACTGCTAGCCAAAAACATTCAGTACTTC. Its translation: CASSPGLLAKNIQYF.

This clone came up once. The chain uses TRBV5-6 and TRBJ2-7, with a tentative D call TRBD1 (7 bases). Germline-derived CDR1 and CDR2 are SGHDT and YYEEEE. The CDR3 runs to 14 residues. V lost 3 bases, J lost 1 base, and 11 bases lay in between. This chain's CDR3 is CASSSEGQSYEQYF. The CDR3, as DNA: TGTGCCAGCAGCTCGGAGGGACAGTCCTACGAGCAGTACTTC.

The chain combines TRBV27 with TRBJ2-3, with D tentatively TRBD2 (7 bases). Germline lookup yields CDR1 MNHEY and CDR2 SMNVEV (reference sequence). The CDR3 runs 15 residues. Trimming pared 4 bases from V and 0 bases from J, leaving 11 bases between. CDR3 in DNA: TGTGCCAGCAGTTGGGCGGGGGCTAGCACAGATACGCAGTATTTT. Its translation is CASSWAGASTDTQYF.

The count of this clone is one. The chain uses TRBV4-3 and TRBJ1-2; D is unclear. Germline loops: CDR1 LGHNA, CDR2 YSLEER. Trimming took 0 bases from V and 2 from J, leaving 16 bases between them. This CDR3 has 17 amino acids. Here the CDR3 DNA reads TGCGCCAGCAGCCAAGATTGGGGTAACGGGAGAAACTATGGCTACACCTTC. Its protein is CASSQDWGNGRNYGYTF.

V usage is TRBV2 and J usage is TRBJ2-2; 10 bases are shared with TRBD2. V lost 10 bases and J lost 5; bases outside the gene matches: 10. The CDR3 runs 15 residues. CDR1 and CDR2 (germline): SNHLY, FYNNEI. As DNA, the CDR3 is TGTGCCACCCGGGGAGCGGGGGGGCTGACCGGGGAGCTGTTTTTT. Amino acid sequence: CATRGAGGLTGELFF.

The genes are TRBV4-3 and TRBJ2-2; the D gene is possibly TRBD1 (6 bases). This CDR3 has 14 residues. Germline CDR1 is LGHNA and CDR2 is YSLEER. V dropped 4 bases and J dropped 6 bases, with 12 bases sitting between them. The CDR3 DNA reads TGCGCCAGCAGCCGCACAGGGAATGCCGGGGAGCTGTTTTTT. It codes for CASSRTGNAGELFF.

This clone was counted between two and nine times. The chain uses TRBV12-3 or TRBV12-4 and TRBJ1-2; no firm D call. The CDR3 is 13 residues long. The V gene lost 5 bases and the J gene lost 5 bases, with 12 bases spanning the gap. The CDR3 is CASSPWAPYGYTF. DNA for the CDR3: TGTGCCAGCAGTCCATGGGCCCCTTATGGCTACACCTTC.

The chain combines TRBV20-1 with TRBJ1-2; no firm D call. The germline CDR1 and CDR2 sequences are DFQATT and SNEGSKA (reference sequence). The V gene lost 6 bases and the J gene lost 9 bases, with 11 bases spanning the gap. This CDR3 is 10 amino acids long. For the CDR3, the DNA is TGCAGTGCCTCTGCGGAAAGCTACACCTTC. It yields the protein CSASAESYTF.

Comment on this clone: Distinct nucleotide sequences in the sample also encode this CDR3. J is TRBJ1-1 and V is TRBV18, with no clear D. Germline V gene lookup returns CDR1 KGHSH and CDR2 LQKENI. The V and J ends lost 3 bases and 0 bases respectively, with 8 bases between them. The CDR3 spans 14 residues. The CDR3 DNA reads TGTGCCAGCTCACCTTCCGGGATGAACACTGAAGCTTTCTTT. Encoded protein: CASSPSGMNTEAFF. The entire variable domain, with the rest obtained from reference TRBV18 and TRBJ1-1, is as follows: NAGVMQNPRHLVRRRGQEARLRCSPMKGHSHVYWYRQLPEEGLKFMVYLQKENIIDESGMPKERFSAEFPKEGPSILRIQQVVRGDSAAYFCASSPSGMNTEAFFGQGTRLTVV.